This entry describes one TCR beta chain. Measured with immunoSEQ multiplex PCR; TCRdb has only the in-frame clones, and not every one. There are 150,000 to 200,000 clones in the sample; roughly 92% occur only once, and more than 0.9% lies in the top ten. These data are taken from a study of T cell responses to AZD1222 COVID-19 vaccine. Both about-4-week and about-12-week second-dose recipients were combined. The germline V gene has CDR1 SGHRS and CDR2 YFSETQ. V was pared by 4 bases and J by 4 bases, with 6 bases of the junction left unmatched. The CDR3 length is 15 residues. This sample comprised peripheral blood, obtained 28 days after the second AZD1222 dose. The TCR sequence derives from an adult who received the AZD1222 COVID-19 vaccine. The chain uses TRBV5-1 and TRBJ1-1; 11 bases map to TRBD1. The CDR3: CASSPDRGHGTEAFF. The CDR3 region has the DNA TGCGCCAGCAGCCCGGACAGGGGGCACGGCACTGAAGCTTTCTTT.